This entry is about one TCR beta chain. This specimen comes from a study of blood T cell repertoires in COVID-19. Study-wide background: T cells, B-cell-depleted T cells, or PBMCs supplied cDNA or gDNA.

Using immunoSEQ multiplex PCR, the repertoire was profiled, and TCRdb retains in-frame clones only, with some absent. The top ten hold around 11% of the sample, which has 250,000 to 300,000 clones, roughly 86% seen once. This TCR came from a woman in her 30s with COVID-19, enrolled during active disease. The sequenced material came from peripheral blood.

This CDR3 reads CASRGTGGTGELFF. CDR3 DNA sequence: TGTGCCAGCCGCGGGACAGGGGGCACCGGGGAGCTGTTTTTT. V is TRBV25-1 and J is TRBJ2-2, with 11 positions matching TRBD1. The length of the CDR3 is 14 residues. The V and J ends lost 8 bases and 4 bases, in that order; junction bases with no gene match: 3. Per the germline V gene, CDR1 is MGHDK and CDR2 is SYGVNS.